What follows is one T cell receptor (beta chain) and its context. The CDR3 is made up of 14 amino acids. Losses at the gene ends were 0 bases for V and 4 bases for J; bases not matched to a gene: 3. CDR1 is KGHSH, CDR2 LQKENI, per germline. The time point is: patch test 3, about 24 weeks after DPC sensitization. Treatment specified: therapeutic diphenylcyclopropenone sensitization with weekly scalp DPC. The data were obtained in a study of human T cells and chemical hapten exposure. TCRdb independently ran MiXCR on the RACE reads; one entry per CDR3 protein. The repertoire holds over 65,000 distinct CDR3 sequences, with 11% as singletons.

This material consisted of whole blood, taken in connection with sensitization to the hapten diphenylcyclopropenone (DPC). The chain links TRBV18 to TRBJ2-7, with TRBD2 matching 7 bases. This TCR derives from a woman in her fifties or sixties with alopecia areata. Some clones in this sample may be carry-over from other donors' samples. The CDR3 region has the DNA TGTGCCAGCTCACCACCAGCTAGCGGTTACGAGCAGTACTTC. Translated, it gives CASSPPASGYEQYF.